What follows are 25 T cell receptor beta chains derived from one specimen sequenced in a study of cytomegalovirus exposure and HLA in healthy donors. Use of 60 Vbeta and 13 Jbeta primers characterized the PCR. Profiling relied on immunoSEQ multiplex PCR, and the TCRdb table lists in-frame clones only, not all of them. The table lists around 140,000 clones, about 75% of them singletons. Sequences were obtained from PBMCs. These receptors all come from a young man in good health and CMV-seronegative.

CDR3 coding DNA: TGTGCCAGCAGTTTCCGGGCCAGCGGAAGCTCCTATAATTCACCCCTCCACTTT. Translated: CASSFRASGSSYNSPLHF. The V gene is TRBV27, the J gene TRBJ1-6; D not resolved. Germline CDR1 MNHEY, CDR2 SMNVEV (reference sequence). CDR3 length: 18 residues. Trimming removed 3 bases at V and 0 bases at J, with 15 bases between.

V gene TRBV6-1 combines with J gene TRBJ1-2; D unresolved. V was clipped by 6 bases and J by 1 base, with 9 bases between them. CDR1 and CDR2 (germline): MNHNS, SASEGT. The CDR3 has 13 amino acids. CDR3 DNA sequence: TGTGCCAGCAGGGAGGGTAATAACTATGGCTACACCTTC. Translated, it gives CASREGNNYGYTF.

V usage is TRBV19 and J usage is TRBJ2-2, with a tentative D call TRBD1 (6 bases). CDR3 size: 16 residues. V was pared by 4 bases and J by 2 bases, with 14 bases between. CDR1 and CDR2 (germline): LNHDA, SQIVND (reference sequence). In DNA form, the CDR3 reads TGTGCCAGTAGTAGTCATCACAGGGCTAACACCGGGGAGCTGTTTTTT. Amino acids: CASSSHHRANTGELFF.

The chain carries TRBV7-2 and TRBJ1-5; D may be TRBD1 (6 bases). With 0 bases removed from V and 15 bases from J, the gap between germline ends came to 12 bases. The V gene's germline CDR1 is SGHTA and CDR2 FQGNSA. The CDR3 length is 12 residues. CDR3 sequence (DNA): TGTGCCAGCAGCTTAGCTACAGGGTTCCCGCATTTT. It yields the protein CASSLATGFPHF.

With regard to this clone: Other DNA sequences in the same sample also yield this CDR3. The gene calls are TRBV19 and TRBJ1-5, with TRBD1 as a possible D gene (6 bases). This CDR3 has 14 residues. The germline gives CDR1 LNHDA, CDR2 SQIVND (reference sequence). Trimming shortened V by 3 bases and J by 2 bases, and 8 bases separated the two germline ends. The CDR3 region has the DNA TGTGCCAGTAGTATTTCAGGGGGCAATCAGCCCCAGCATTTT. Encoded protein: CASSISGGNQPQHF.

About this clone: The junction differs from germline at one of its ends, possibly a read error. V is TRBV15 and J is TRBJ2-6; possible D gene TRBD1, 5 bases. This CDR3 has 17 amino acids. Germline V lookup: CDR1 LNHNV, CDR2 YYDKDF (reference sequence). DNA of the CDR3: TGTGCCACCAGCAGAGATCCCGACAGTTCTGGGGCCAACGGCCTGACTTTC. Protein product: CATSRDPDSSGANGLTF.

V and J are TRBV30 and TRBJ1-5; tentative D call: TRBD1 (6 bases). The CDR3 totals 16 residues. The germline V gene has CDR1 GTSNPN and CDR2 SVGIG (reference sequence). V was cut by 5 bases and J by 0 bases, with 17 bases left in between. Here the CDR3 reads CAWAGAETNSNQPQHF. DNA of the CDR3: TGTGCCTGGGCGGGGGCCGAGACCAATAGCAATCAGCCCCAGCATTTT. Drawing the rest from reference TRBV30 and TRBJ1-5, the complete variable domain is SQTIHQWPATLVQPVGSPLSLECTVEGTSNPNLYWYRQAAGRGLQLLFYSVGIGQISSEVPQNLSASRPQDRQFILSSKKLLLSDSGFYLCAWAGAETNSNQPQHFGDGTRLSIL.

This chain links TRBV11-2 with TRBJ2-7, with D uncertain. The CDR3 extends over 15 amino acids. Germline-derived CDR1 and CDR2 are SGHAT and FQNNGV. V lost 5 bases, J lost 1 base, and 15 bases lay in between. CDR3 in amino acids: CASSVETSRSYEQYF. In DNA form, the CDR3 reads TGTGCCAGCAGCGTTGAAACTTCCCGATCCTACGAGCAGTACTTC.

This chain links TRBV25-1 with TRBJ1-4; D possibly corresponds to TRBD1 (5 bases). Germline CDR1 reads MGHDK; CDR2 reads SYGVNS. The CDR3 covers 14 residues. Trimming pared 4 bases from V and 7 bases from J, leaving 13 bases between. The CDR3 DNA is TGTGCCAGCAGTGCCGGCGCGGGGGGTGAAAAACTGTTTTTT. Protein sequence: CASSAGAGGEKLFF. Full variable domain (outside the CDR3, taken from reference TRBV25-1 and TRBJ1-4): EADIYQTPRYLVIGTGKKITLECSQTMGHDKMYWYQQDPGMELHLIHYSYGVNSTEKGDLSSESTVSRIRTEHFPLTLESARPSHTSQYLCASSAGAGGEKLFFGSGTQLSVL.

This chain links TRBV5-4 with TRBJ2-7; 8 bases map to TRBD1. CDR1 SGHNT and CDR2 YYREEE come from the germline V gene (reference sequence). J lost 3 bases, V lost 3 bases, and 8 bases had no gene match. The CDR3 totals 15 residues. In nucleotides, the CDR3 is TGTGCCAGCAGCTCGGGGACAGGTGGGTACTACGAGCAGTACTTC. Its translation: CASSSGTGGYYEQYF.

This chain links TRBV7-2 with TRBJ1-1, with 10 bases identical to TRBD1. Germline CDR1 SGHTA, CDR2 FQGNSA. The junction had 3 bases not matched to a gene; V was cut back by 5 bases and J by 3 bases. CDR3 length: 14 amino acids. The CDR3 is CASSRQGADTEAFF. The CDR3, as DNA: TGTGCCAGCAGCAGACAGGGGGCAGACACTGAAGCTTTCTTT.

This clone was found a few times. The rearrangement uses TRBV10-3 and TRBJ2-3; TRBD2 matches 11 bases. Germline lookup yields CDR1 ENHRY and CDR2 SYGVKD. The J segment lost 0 bases and the V segment lost 9 bases, leaving 8 bases of the junction unmatched. The CDR3 has 16 amino acids. CDR3 bases: TGTGCCATAAGGACTAGCGGGTCGTCTAGCACAGATACGCAGTATTTT. It specifies CAIRTSGSSSTDTQYF.

The sample holds one count of this clone. The chain has TRBV13 and TRBJ2-7; tentatively, D is TRBD2 (5 bases). V lost 1 base and J lost 10, with 11 bases in between. Germline V CDR1 and CDR2: PRHDT, FYEKMQ (reference sequence). The CDR3 totals 12 residues. CDR3 nucleotide sequence: TGTGCCAGCAGCTTAGAGAGGGCTAGTCAGTACTTC. This translates into CASSLERASQYF.

The chain combines TRBV7-9 with TRBJ1-2; TRBD1 might be the D (6 bases). The germline CDR1 and CDR2 sequences are SEHNR and FQNEAQ (reference sequence). Trimming left V 5 bases short and J 3 bases short, with 10 bases between. CDR3 length: 13 residues. CDR3 sequence: CASSLNRDYGYTF. CDR3 nucleotide sequence: TGTGCCAGCAGCCTCAACAGGGACTATGGCTACACCTTC.

The V gene is TRBV9, the J gene TRBJ2-3, with D possibly being TRBD2 (6 bases). CDR1 is SGDLS and CDR2 is YYNGEE in the germline V gene. The CDR3 consists of 15 residues. V lost 4 bases and J lost 2, with 14 bases in between. The CDR3, as DNA: TGTGCCAGCAGCCCGAGGACTACCCACACAGATACGCAGTATTTT. Protein sequence: CASSPRTTHTDTQYF. Complete variable domain (other parts from reference TRBV9 and TRBJ2-3): DSGVTQTPKHLITATGQRVTLRCSPRSGDLSVYWYQQSLDQGLQFLIQYYNGEERAKGNILERFSAQQFPDLHSELNLSSLELGDSALYFCASSPRTTHTDTQYFGPGTRLTVL.

This clone occurred a few times. The V and J genes are TRBV6-5 and TRBJ1-2; D remains unclear. V lost 2 bases and J lost 6, with 7 bases in between. The CDR3 runs 12 residues. Germline lookup yields CDR1 MNHEY and CDR2 SVGAGI. The CDR3, as DNA: TGTGCCAGCAGTTACGGGCCGCATGGCTACACCTTC. Translated, it gives CASSYGPHGYTF.

The rearrangement uses TRBV6-5 and TRBJ1-2, with 8 bases aligning to TRBD1. Germline V lookup: CDR1 MNHEY, CDR2 SVGAGI. V shed 4 bases and J 2 bases; nucleotides not matched to a gene: 9. The CDR3 consists of 16 residues. This CDR3 is CASSLLTGGRNYGYTF. The CDR3 DNA reads as TGTGCCAGCAGTTTATTAACAGGGGGACGCAACTATGGCTACACCTTC.

The chain couples TRBV5-1 to TRBJ1-2, with D uncertain. Germline V CDR1 and CDR2: SGHRS, YFSETQ. V was cut by 4 bases and J by 8 bases, with 18 bases left in between. The CDR3 contains 14 residues. CDR3 coding DNA: TGCGCCAGCAGCGCGAGGGAACCGCTTAGGGGCTACACCTTC. Translation: CASSAREPLRGYTF.

The chain uses TRBV19 and TRBJ2-3; tentatively, D is TRBD1 (6 bases). CDR1 and CDR2 from the germline V gene are LNHDA and SQIVND (reference sequence). This CDR3 spans 14 amino acids. V dropped 4 bases and J dropped 1 base, with 9 bases sitting between them. The DNA for the CDR3 is TGTGCCAGTAGTAAGAACAGGGGCACAGATACGCAGTATTTT. Its translation is CASSKNRGTDTQYF.

The genes are TRBV19 and TRBJ1-3; D perhaps matches TRBD1 (5 bases). V lost 2 bases and J 0 bases, leaving 11 bases between the germline ends. CDR1 LNHDA and CDR2 SQIVND come from the germline V gene (reference sequence). This CDR3 is 16 amino acids long. Here the CDR3 reads CASSIQGIISGNTIYF. The CDR3 DNA follows: TGTGCCAGTAGTATACAGGGAATTATCTCTGGAAACACCATATATTTT.

This rearrangement joins TRBV30 to TRBJ1-3, with D maybe TRBD1 (6 bases). With 3 bases removed from V and 0 bases from J, the gap between germline ends came to 15 bases. This CDR3 has 16 residues. Germline values: CDR1 GTSNPN, CDR2 SVGIG (reference sequence). The chain's CDR3 is CAWSWGGQSSGNTIYF. CDR3 bases: TGTGCCTGGAGCTGGGGGGGGCAAAGCTCTGGAAACACCATATATTTT.

A word on this clone: An end of the junction differs from the germline gene, which may be a read error. The chain employs TRBV5-4 and TRBJ2-6; 7 nucleotides align to TRBD1. Germline V gene sequence: CDR1 SGHNT, CDR2 YYREEE (reference sequence). The CDR3 extends over 17 amino acids. CDR3 amino acids: CASNLGVHAKGANGLTF. CDR3 coding DNA: TGTGCCAGCAACTTGGGGGTACACGCCAAGGGGGCCAACGGCCTGACTTTC.

The chain couples TRBV7-3 to TRBJ1-4; tentative D call: TRBD1 (6 bases). Germline CDR1 is SGHTA and CDR2 is FQGTGA. Trimming took 5 bases from V and 2 from J, leaving 9 bases between them. The CDR3 is 14 amino acids. The CDR3: CASSPQGTNEKLFF. CDR3 in DNA: TGTGCCAGCAGCCCTCAGGGGACTAATGAAAAACTGTTTTTT.

The genes are TRBV4-2 and TRBJ2-5; 8 nucleotides align to TRBD2. The germline gives CDR1 LGHNA, CDR2 YNFKEQ. The CDR3 is 16 residues long. J gave up 5 bases and V 0 bases, and 8 bases lay outside the gene matches. This CDR3 is CASSQEPAGVGETQYF. Written as DNA, the CDR3 is TGTGCCAGCAGCCAAGAACCAGCGGGAGTCGGGGAGACCCAGTACTTC.

The genes are TRBV4-1 and TRBJ2-3, with 12 bases identical to TRBD2. The J segment lost 5 bases and the V segment lost 2 bases, leaving 2 bases of the junction unmatched. The germline gives CDR1 MGHRA, CDR2 YSYEKL. The CDR3 contains 15 residues. This CDR3 reads CASSQLGLAGDTQYF. The DNA of the CDR3 is TGCGCCAGCAGCCAACTGGGACTAGCGGGAGATACGCAGTATTTT.